This T cell receptor (beta chain) stems from a study of Graves' ophthalmopathy and Graves' hyperthyroidism (dated by TCRdb to the late 2010s). General notes on the study: Peripheral blood was collected before any treatment was given, at the time of initial diagnosis. Once sampling was done, hyperthyroidism patients were given methimazole at a starting dose of 30 mg daily, while ophthalmopathy patients were given high-dose intravenous methylprednisolone. An independent validation cohort comprised some 19 hyperthyroidism patients and 15 to 17 patients who later progressed from hyperthyroidism to ophthalmopathy. In total, approximately 140 blood samples were TCR-sequenced: roughly 45 ophthalmopathy, 75 hyperthyroidism and some 17 hyperthyroidism-to-ophthalmopathy patients. In six hyperthyroidism patients, the T-cell repertoire of thyroid tissue was compared with the T-cell repertoire of blood. The 95 to 100 discovery patients were randomly divided into training and test sets at a 7:3 ratio. To explore V-J signatures distinguishing ophthalmopathy from hyperthyroidism, a discovery set of about a hundred patients (about 44 ophthalmopathy, around 55 stable hyperthyroidism) was enrolled. The study used signatures of the TCR beta repertoire to tell Graves' ophthalmopathy apart from Graves' hyperthyroidism and to predict which patients would progress to ophthalmopathy. General conclusions and limits of the study: No statistical method was used to predetermine the sample size, and group allocation was not hidden from the investigators. In cross-validation, the 13-signature model distinguished ophthalmopathy from stable hyperthyroidism with approximately 85% sensitivity and nearly 82% specificity, and in the test set the corresponding values were around 80% and 75%. Among expanded thyroid clonotypes with frequency above 0.001, most also showed up in blood, which suggests that blood repertoires may reflect the thyroid immune response. In validation, the model predicted ophthalmopathy progression with 55% to 71% sensitivity and 72.22% specificity; some 13 predicted patients were CT-confirmed with GO in a median of around 6.5 months.

Germline trimming amounts to 4 bases on V and 9 bases on J, with 7 as the count of junction bases outside the gene matches. Per the germline V gene, SGHRS is the CDR1 and YFSETQ is the CDR2. CDR3 length: 14 amino acids, cysteine to phenylalanine. Left in the record is the CDR3 DNA by itself, 42 bases read in frame from the first base. Patients with ophthalmopathy had moderately to severely active disease, with a Clinical Activity Score of 3 or more, a NOSPECS grade of 4 or more, and a disease duration of less than 3 months. Patients were excluded if they had other autoimmune diseases, uncontrolled infections, pregnancy or lactation. Clinical symptoms, serum thyroxine, TRAb, thyroid ultrasound and orbital computed tomography were used for diagnosis. PBMCs were isolated from about 10 ml of fresh peripheral blood by Ficoll-Paque density gradient centrifugation. Total RNA was extracted using Trizol reagent, and RNA quality was checked on an Agilent 2100 Bioanalyzer.

TCR beta CDR3 regions were amplified from RNA transcripts for repertoire sequencing. The first round of RT-PCR was done with HTBI primers and the Qiagen OneStep RT-PCR kit, and was followed by a second round of multiplex PCR, then size selection and purification. Libraries were sequenced on an Illumina HiSeq2000 using paired-end 100 bp reads. In the source study's methods: SOAPnuke was used for read processing, and reads with adapters, uncalled bases, a mean Phred below 15, or no exact constant-primer or identifier match were discarded. COPE v1.2.5 was used to merge high-quality paired reads. Each unique nucleotide sequence was treated as a clonotype, and MiTCR v1.1 was used to align the clonotypes to the IMGT TRB V, D and J references. Analysis was restricted to V-J combinations with a frequency above 0.0001, which covered 99.2% of repertoires. For each V-J combination, a TCR clonal expansion and chaos score was defined as the ratio of F50 clonal expansion to chaos observed in the TCRdist matrix. Welch's t-statistics and random forest were used to narrow the features down to 10 to 15 V-J combinations, which were then fed into a naive Bayes classifier. The Morisita-Horn index was used to measure how similar the thyroid and blood repertoires were. TCRdb reran the public reads through fastp at Q25 and MiXCR, keeping productive beta chains. Entries that share a CDR3 protein sequence are merged under the most common genes and DNA. V and J calls and clone size were set by TCRdb, not the authors. For this sample there are a few hundred thousand distinct CDR3 sequences; about 22% appear just once. Clones ranked in the top ten supply roughly 42% of the sample.

Notes on this clonotype: The target of this receptor is not known. No per-base quality is available; no much larger clone lies one base away.

The specimen sequenced was peripheral blood. The chain employs TRBV5-1 and TRBJ2-7; 13 middle bases align to TRBD2. This TCR was recovered from a woman in her 50s with Graves' ophthalmopathy. Donor details come from another sample of the same person, matched by shared clones. The CDR3 reads as follows: CASSGLAGVSGQYF. The DNA sequence is as follows: TGCGCCAGCAGCGGACTAGCGGGAGTTTCTGGGCAGTACTTC.